The 22 T cell receptor beta chains below were found in one sample sequenced in a study of Graves' ophthalmopathy and Graves' hyperthyroidism. Using RNA transcripts, the TCR beta CDR3 regions were amplified. HTBI primers were employed in first-round RT-PCR, then a second-round multiplex PCR followed. MiXCR, run by TCRdb on the multiplex PCR reads, gives a single entry per CDR3 protein. There are approximately 330,000 distinct CDR3 sequences in the sample; 17% occur only once, and 10% to 15% lies in the top ten. The sample comprised peripheral blood. Receptors originate from an adult man with Graves' ophthalmopathy.

The V gene is TRBV6-2 or TRBV6-3, the J gene TRBJ2-5, with 7 bases matching TRBD1. The CDR3 spans 15 residues. Trimming removed 6 bases from V and 3 bases from J; junction bases left unmatched: 10. CDR1 MNHEY and CDR2 SVGEGT come from the germline V gene. CDR3 nucleotides: TGTGCCAGCAGAAGAGGGGGCCTTTCGGAAGAGACCCAGTACTTC. Protein: CASRRGGLSEETQYF.

This clonotype was detected many times. The chain links TRBV14 to TRBJ2-5; D not certain. In germline, CDR1 is SGHDN, CDR2 FVKESK. This CDR3 contains 13 residues. V lost 4 bases and J 1 base, leaving 7 bases between the germline ends. The CDR3 bases are TGTGCCAGCAGCCTCTTAATCCAAGAGACCCAGTACTTC. Translated: CASSLLIQETQYF.

This clonotype was seen at least ten times. The CDR3 is CASSPDNSNQPQHF. The CDR3 DNA follows: TGTGCCAGCAGCCCGGACAACAGCAATCAGCCCCAGCATTTT. The rearrangement uses TRBV7-8 and TRBJ1-5, with D possibly TRBD1 on 5 matching bases. From germline, CDR1 is SGHVS and CDR2 FQNEAQ. V was clipped by 5 bases and J by 1 base, with 9 bases between them. The CDR3 consists of 14 residues.

This clonotype was recorded at least ten times. In DNA form, the CDR3 reads TGTGCCAGCAGTCCCACGCAGGGCTCTGGAAACACCATATATTTT. This translates into CASSPTQGSGNTIYF. V and J are TRBV12-3 or TRBV12-4 and TRBJ1-3, with D possibly being TRBD1 (5 bases). The CDR3 runs to 15 residues. V gave up 5 bases and J gave up 0 bases, with 11 bases separating them.

This clonotype was observed a single time. The chain is built from TRBV28 and TRBJ1-5, with no clear D. The CDR3 runs 15 residues. In germline, CDR1 is MDHEN, CDR2 SYDVKM. The V gene lost 4 bases and the J gene lost 2 bases, with 12 bases spanning the gap. This CDR3 reads CASSYLEGGNQPQHF. The CDR3 region has the DNA TGTGCCAGCAGTTATTTAGAGGGTGGCAATCAGCCCCAGCATTTT.

This clonotype was counted ten times or more. This sequence joins TRBV9 and TRBJ1-1; 7 bases match TRBD1. The J segment lost 8 bases and the V segment lost 4 bases, leaving 5 bases of the junction unmatched. From germline, CDR1 is SGDLS and CDR2 YYNGEE. The CDR3 runs to 12 residues. For the CDR3, the DNA is TGTGCCAGCAGCCGGACGGACAGGGAAGCTTTCTTT. Its translation: CASSRTDREAFF. The entire variable domain, with the rest obtained from reference TRBV9 and TRBJ1-1, is as follows: DSGVTQTPKHLITATGQRVTLRCSPRSGDLSVYWYQQSLDQGLQFLIQYYNGEERAKGNILERFSAQQFPDLHSELNLSSLELGDSALYFCASSRTDREAFFGQGTRLTVV.

This clonotype was counted many times. This rearrangement joins TRBV12-3 or TRBV12-4 to TRBJ2-5, with D possibly TRBD1 on 6 matching bases. With 10 bases removed from V and 5 bases from J, the gap between germline ends came to 17 bases. This CDR3 is built from 13 residues. The chain's CDR3 is CATTQGPVETQYF. The CDR3 DNA sequence: TGTGCCACCACACAGGGTCCGGTGGAGACCCAGTACTTC.

As regards this clonotype: Since a much larger clone is just one base distant, this may be a read error. V and J are TRBV11-2 and TRBJ1-6; D remains ambiguous. CDR1 is SGHAT and CDR2 is FQNNGV in the germline V gene. V lost 1 base to trimming and J lost 3 bases, with 7 bases between them. The CDR3 extends over 15 amino acids. The CDR3 reads CASSLATNYNSPLHF. As DNA, the CDR3 is TGTGCCAGCAGCTTAGCAACCAACTATAATTCACCCCTCCACTTT.

This clonotype appeared many times. The chain employs TRBV12-3 or TRBV12-4 and TRBJ1-6, with TRBD1 identical over 11 bases. J was trimmed by 8 bases and V by 6 bases; bases with no gene match: 6. This CDR3 comprises 15 residues. CDR3 in amino acids: CASRPSGQGDSPLHF. The CDR3 region has the DNA TGTGCCAGCAGGCCGTCGGGACAGGGGGATTCACCCCTCCACTTT.

This clonotype was observed at least ten times. The conserved closing phenylalanine or tryptophan is absent in this CDR3, likely reflecting a read error. The chain recombines TRBV12-3 or TRBV12-4 with TRBJ2-2, with D tentatively TRBD2 (5 bases). The CDR3 is made up of 13 amino acids. The ends were cut back, 6 bases at V and 3 bases at J, with 8 bases in the middle. Written as DNA, the CDR3 is TGTGCCAGCAGGAGGGATCACACCGGGGAGCTGTTTCTT. Amino acid sequence: CASRRDHTGELFL.

This clonotype was seen repeatedly, ten times or more. The chain employs TRBV5-1 and TRBJ2-7; 11 nucleotides line up with TRBD2. J lost 4 bases, V lost 1 base, and 22 bases had no gene match. CDR1 is SGHRS, CDR2 YFSETQ, per germline. The CDR3 has 21 residues. CDR3 in DNA: TGCGCCAGCAGCTTGAGCTGGTGGGCAGGGGGACTAGCGGAGGACATTTACGAGCAGTACTTC. Its translation: CASSLSWWAGGLAEDIYEQYF.

This clonotype showed up many times. The chain has TRBV6-5 and TRBJ1-6; 9 bases are a match to TRBD1. Germline assignment: CDR1 MNHEY and CDR2 SVGAGI. The CDR3 contains 19 residues. After removal of 0 bases from V and 7 bases from J, the junction contained 13 bases not matched to a gene. The DNA of the CDR3 is TGTGCCAGCAGTTACTCGAATGCTCCGGGACAGGGTCGAAATTCACCCCTCCACTTT. Encoded protein: CASSYSNAPGQGRNSPLHF.

At least ten counts were recorded for this clonotype. This chain joins TRBV28 and TRBJ1-2; D is possibly TRBD1 (6 bases). Germline CDR1 MDHEN, CDR2 SYDVKM. Trimming shortened V by 7 bases and J by 8 bases, and 20 bases separated the two germline ends. This CDR3 is built from 14 residues. This CDR3 reads CASTISPGARGYTF. The CDR3 nucleotides are TGTGCCAGCACCATTTCGCCAGGGGCAAGGGGCTACACCTTC.

Written as DNA, the CDR3 is TGTGCCAGTAGTATGGAAGGTTCGGACAATCAGCCCCAGCATTTT. Amino acid sequence: CASSMEGSDNQPQHF. The chain links TRBV19 to TRBJ1-5, with D unresolved. Germline V gives CDR1 LNHDA, CDR2 SQIVND (reference sequence). The CDR3 spans 15 residues. The V gene lost 3 bases and the J gene lost 3 bases, with 12 bases spanning the gap.

There are many counts of this clonotype. The CDR3 spells CATSTSGQSSYEQYF. The CDR3 DNA follows: TGTGCCACCTCGACTTCGGGACAGAGCTCCTACGAGCAGTACTTC. The chain joins TRBV7-2 to TRBJ2-7, with 7 bases fitting TRBD1. The CDR3 contains 15 residues. The junction had 12 bases not matched to a gene; V was cut back by 10 bases and J by 0 bases. Per the germline V gene, CDR1 is SGHTA and CDR2 is FQGNSA. The whole variable domain, filled in from reference TRBV7-2 and TRBJ2-7, reads GAGVSQSPSNKVTEKGKDVELRCDPISGHTALYWYRQSLGQGLEFLIYFQGNSAPDKSGLPSDRFSAERTGGSVSTLTIQRTQQEDSAVYLCATSTSGQSSYEQYFGPGTRLTVT.

This clonotype has at least ten counts. The CDR3 here is CASRLTGADLYGYTF. The CDR3 nucleotides are TGTGCCAGCAGGCTCACAGGGGCGGACCTCTATGGCTACACCTTC. The V and J genes are TRBV28 and TRBJ1-2, with 7 bases fitting TRBD1. Germline V gene sequence: CDR1 MDHEN, CDR2 SYDVKM. Trimming at V came to 6 bases and at J to 4 bases, leaving 11 bases not matched to a gene. The CDR3 loop spans 15 amino acids.

This clonotype was counted ten times or more. The CDR3 sequence is CASRYRVSSTEAFF. The CDR3 DNA reads TGTGCCAGCAGATACAGGGTGTCGAGCACTGAAGCTTTCTTT. The V gene is TRBV12-3 or TRBV12-4, the J gene TRBJ1-1; maybe TRBD1 (6 bases). Trimming removed 6 bases from V and 4 bases from J, with 15 bases in between. CDR3 length: 14 amino acids.

This clonotype was observed at least ten times. The rearrangement joins TRBV6-2 or TRBV6-3 to TRBJ2-2; tentatively, D is TRBD1 or TRBD2 (5 bases each). Trimming shortened V by 5 bases and J by 7 bases, and 17 bases separated the two germline ends. CDR1 MNHEY and CDR2 SVGEGT come from the germline V gene. This CDR3 spans 15 amino acids. CDR3 DNA: TGTGCCAGCAGTCTGGGGCCTAGCATAGGCGGGGAGCTGTTTTTT. Its protein is CASSLGPSIGGELFF.

In its sample, this clonotype was seen many times. The chain links TRBV6-1 to TRBJ1-1, with D unresolved. Trimming cost V 4 bases and J 5 bases, with 11 bases left between them. The CDR3 covers 13 residues. Germline CDR1 is MNHNS and CDR2 is SASEGT. CDR3: CASSAVHQTEAFF. The CDR3 DNA is TGTGCCAGCAGTGCGGTTCATCAAACTGAAGCTTTCTTT.

The chain has TRBV6-1 and TRBJ2-7, with D possibly being TRBD1 (6 bases). The V end was cut by 5 bases, the J end by 3 bases, with 14 bases between. In germline, CDR1 is MNHNS, CDR2 SASEGT. The CDR3 is made up of 14 amino acids. This chain's CDR3 is CASSTRDTVYEQYF. CDR3 DNA: TGTGCCAGCAGTACCCGGGACACGGTCTACGAGCAGTACTTC.

In this sample, this clonotype turned up many times. The junction does not match germline at one end; this may be a read error. The chain combines TRBV6-2 or TRBV6-3 with TRBJ2-7, with 8 bases that match TRBD1. CDR3 length equals 15 residues. Germline V gene sequence: CDR1 MNHEY, CDR2 SVGEGT. CDR3 bases: TGTGCCACCGCTGGCGTCGGAGACAGGGGCGAAGAGCTGTACTTC. Amino acids: CATAGVGDRGEELYF.

This clonotype was recorded many times. The chain joins TRBV19 to TRBJ1-5, with 7 bases fitting TRBD1. The CDR3 extends over 15 amino acids. The V and J ends lost 4 bases and 1 base, in that order; junction bases with no gene match: 4. The germline CDR1 and CDR2 sequences are LNHDA and SQIVND (reference sequence). CDR3 sequence: CASSTSGGSNQPQHF. For the CDR3, the DNA is TGTGCCAGTAGTACGTCAGGGGGAAGCAATCAGCCCCAGCATTTT. The full variable domain, rest sourced from reference TRBV19 and TRBJ1-5, is DGGITQSPKYLFRKEGQNVTLSCEQNLNHDAMYWYRQDPGQGLRLIYYSQIVNDFQKGDIAEGYSVSREKKESFPLTVTSAQKNPTAFYLCASSTSGGSNQPQHFGDGTRLSIL.